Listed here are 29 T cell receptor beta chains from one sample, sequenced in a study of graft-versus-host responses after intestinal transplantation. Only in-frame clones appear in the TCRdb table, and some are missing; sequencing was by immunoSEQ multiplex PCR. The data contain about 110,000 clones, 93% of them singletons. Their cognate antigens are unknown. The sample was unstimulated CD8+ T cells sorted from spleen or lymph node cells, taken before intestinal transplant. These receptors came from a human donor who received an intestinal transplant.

CDR3 sequence: CASSTSGNNEQFF. The CDR3 DNA sequence: TGCGCCAGCAGCACTAGCGGGAATAATGAGCAGTTCTTC. The V and J genes are TRBV5-1 and TRBJ2-1, with 10 nucleotides matching TRBD2. The germline V gene encodes CDR1 SGHRS and CDR2 YFSETQ. V was clipped by 4 bases and J by 7 bases; unmatched bases: 2. The CDR3 is 13 residues long.

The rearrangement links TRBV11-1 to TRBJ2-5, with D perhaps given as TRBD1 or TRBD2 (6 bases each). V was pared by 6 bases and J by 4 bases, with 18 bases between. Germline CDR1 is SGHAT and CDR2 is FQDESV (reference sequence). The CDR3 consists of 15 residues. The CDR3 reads CASRTKGEEGETQYF. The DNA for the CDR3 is TGTGCCAGCAGAACTAAGGGGGAGGAGGGAGAGACCCAGTACTTC.

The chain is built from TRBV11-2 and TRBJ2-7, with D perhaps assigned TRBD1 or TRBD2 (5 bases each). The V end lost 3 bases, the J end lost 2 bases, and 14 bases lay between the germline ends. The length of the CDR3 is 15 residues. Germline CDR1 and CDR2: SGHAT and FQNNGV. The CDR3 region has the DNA TGTGCCAGCAGCTTCGGGGCTAGGGAGACCTACGAGCAGTACTTC. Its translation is CASSFGARETYEQYF.

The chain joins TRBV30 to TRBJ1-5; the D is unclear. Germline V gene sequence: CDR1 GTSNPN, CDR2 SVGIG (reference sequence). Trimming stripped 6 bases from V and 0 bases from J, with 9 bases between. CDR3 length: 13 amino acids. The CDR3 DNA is TGTGCCTGTCTTGTAGGTAGCAATCAGCCCCAGCATTTT. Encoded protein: CACLVGSNQPQHF.

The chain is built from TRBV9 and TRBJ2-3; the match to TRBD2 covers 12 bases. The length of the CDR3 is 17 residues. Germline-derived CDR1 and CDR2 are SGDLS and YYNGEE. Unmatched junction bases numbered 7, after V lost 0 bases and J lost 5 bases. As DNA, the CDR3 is TGTGCCAGCAGCGTAGGGGCGACTAGCGGGAGTTTAGATACGCAGTATTTT. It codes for CASSVGATSGSLDTQYF.

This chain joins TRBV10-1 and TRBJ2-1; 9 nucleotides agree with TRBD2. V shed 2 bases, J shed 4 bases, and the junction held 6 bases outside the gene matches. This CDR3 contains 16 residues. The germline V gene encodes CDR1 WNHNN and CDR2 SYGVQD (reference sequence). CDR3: CASSERLAENYNEQFF. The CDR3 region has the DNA TGCGCCAGCAGTGAGAGACTAGCGGAAAATTACAATGAGCAGTTCTTC.

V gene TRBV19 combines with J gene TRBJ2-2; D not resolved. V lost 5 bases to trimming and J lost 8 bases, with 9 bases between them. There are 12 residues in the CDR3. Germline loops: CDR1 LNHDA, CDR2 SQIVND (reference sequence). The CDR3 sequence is CASSPRLGELFF. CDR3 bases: TGTGCCAGTAGTCCGCGGTTGGGGGAGCTGTTTTTT.

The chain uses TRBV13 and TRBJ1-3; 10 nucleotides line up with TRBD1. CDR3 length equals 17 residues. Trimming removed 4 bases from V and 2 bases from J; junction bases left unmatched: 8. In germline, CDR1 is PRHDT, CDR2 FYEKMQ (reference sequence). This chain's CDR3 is CASSSRDRGIAGNTIYF. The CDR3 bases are TGTGCCAGCAGCTCCCGGGACAGGGGAATCGCTGGAAACACCATATATTTT.

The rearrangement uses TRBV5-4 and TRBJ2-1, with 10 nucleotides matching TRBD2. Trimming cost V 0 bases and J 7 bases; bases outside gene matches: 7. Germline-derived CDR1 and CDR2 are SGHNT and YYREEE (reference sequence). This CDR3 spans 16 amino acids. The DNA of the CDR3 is TGTGCCAGCAGCTTGGAACGACTAGCGGGCTCAAATGAGCAGTTCTTC. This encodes CASSLERLAGSNEQFF. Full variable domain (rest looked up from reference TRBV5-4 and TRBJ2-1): ETGVTQSPTHLIKTRGQQVTLRCSSQSGHNTVSWYQQALGQGPQFIFQYYREEENGRGNFPPRFSGLQFPNYSSELNVNALELDDSALYLCASSLERLAGSNEQFFGPGTRLTVL.

The CDR3: CASAGGSYNEQFF. CDR3 bases: TGTGCCAGTGCAGGGGGTAGCTACAATGAGCAGTTCTTC. The genes are TRBV7-9 and TRBJ2-1; 7 bases are shared with TRBD1. The CDR3 length is 13 residues. Germline V lookup: CDR1 SEHNR, CDR2 FQNEAQ (reference sequence). The J segment lost 3 bases and the V segment lost 9 bases, leaving 5 bases of the junction unmatched.

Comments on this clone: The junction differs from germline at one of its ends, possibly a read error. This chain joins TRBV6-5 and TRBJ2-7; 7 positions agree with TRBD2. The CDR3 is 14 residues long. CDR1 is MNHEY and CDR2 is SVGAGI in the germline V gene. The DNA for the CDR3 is TGTGCCAGCACTTACTTGCGGGAGATTTTCGAGCAGTACTTC. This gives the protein CASTYLREIFEQYF.

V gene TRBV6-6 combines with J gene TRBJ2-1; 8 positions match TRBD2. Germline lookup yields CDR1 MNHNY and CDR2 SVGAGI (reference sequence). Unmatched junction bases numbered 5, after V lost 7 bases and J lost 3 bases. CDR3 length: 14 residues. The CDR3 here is CASKGTRNYNEQFF. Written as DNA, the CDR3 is TGTGCCAGCAAAGGGACTAGGAACTACAATGAGCAGTTCTTC.

The CDR3 here is CASTLGTGAYEQYF. CDR3 DNA sequence: TGCGCCAGCACACTAGGGACAGGGGCCTACGAGCAGTACTTC. The rearrangement uses TRBV4-1 and TRBJ2-7; 10 bases are shared with TRBD1. Germline CDR1 is MGHRA and CDR2 is YSYEKL. CDR3 length: 14 amino acids. The trim removed 7 bases at V and 2 bases at J, leaving 5 bases unmatched.

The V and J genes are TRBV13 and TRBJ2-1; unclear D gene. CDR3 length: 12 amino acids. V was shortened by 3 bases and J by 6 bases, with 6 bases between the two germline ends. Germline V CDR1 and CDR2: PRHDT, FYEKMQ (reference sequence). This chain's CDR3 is CASSFTRNEQFF. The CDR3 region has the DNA TGTGCCAGCAGCTTTACCCGCAATGAGCAGTTCTTC. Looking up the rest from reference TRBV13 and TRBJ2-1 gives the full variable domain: AAGVIQSPRHLIKEKRETATLKCYPIPRHDTVYWYQQGPGQDPQFLISFYEKMQSDKGSIPDRFSAQQFSDYHSELNMSSLELGDSALYFCASSFTRNEQFFGPGTRLTVL.

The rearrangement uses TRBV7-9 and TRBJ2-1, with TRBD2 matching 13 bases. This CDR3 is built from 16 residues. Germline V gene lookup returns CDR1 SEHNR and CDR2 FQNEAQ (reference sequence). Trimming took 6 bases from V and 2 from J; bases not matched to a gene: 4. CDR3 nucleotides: TGTGCCAGCAGTCAGACTAGCGGGAGGACCTACAATGAGCAGTTCTTC. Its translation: CASSQTSGRTYNEQFF. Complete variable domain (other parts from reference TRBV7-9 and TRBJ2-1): DTGVSQNPRHKITKRGQNVTFRCDPISEHNRLYWYRQTLGQGPEFLTYFQNEAQLEKSRLLSDRFSAERPKGSFSTLEIQRTEQGDSAMYLCASSQTSGRTYNEQFFGPGTRLTVL.

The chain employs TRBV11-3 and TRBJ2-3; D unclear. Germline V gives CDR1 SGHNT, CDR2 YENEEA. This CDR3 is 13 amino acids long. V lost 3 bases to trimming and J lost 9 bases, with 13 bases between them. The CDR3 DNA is TGTGCCAGCAGCTTTGGCACGAAAAGGACGCAGTATTTT. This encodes CASSFGTKRTQYF.

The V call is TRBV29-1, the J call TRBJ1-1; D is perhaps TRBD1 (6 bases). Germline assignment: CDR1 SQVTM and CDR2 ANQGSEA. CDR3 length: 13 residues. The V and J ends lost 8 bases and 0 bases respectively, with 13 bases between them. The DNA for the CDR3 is TGCAGCACCGGACAGTATATGAACACTGAAGCTTTCTTT. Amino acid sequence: CSTGQYMNTEAFF.

CDR3 residues: CASSVEPGTGELFF. In nucleotides, the CDR3 is TGTGCCAGCAGCGTAGAACCCGGGACCGGGGAGCTGTTTTTT. The gene calls are TRBV9 and TRBJ2-2; no definite D call. The CDR3 has 14 amino acids. Trimming removed 0 bases at V and 5 bases at J, with 8 bases between. Germline V CDR1 and CDR2: SGDLS, YYNGEE.

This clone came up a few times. CDR3 DNA: TGTGCCAGCAGCTTAGCACCTGAGCAGTTCTTC. It encodes CASSLAPEQFF. The V and J genes are TRBV7-9 and TRBJ2-1, with D unclear. There are 11 residues in the CDR3. The germline gives CDR1 SEHNR, CDR2 FQNEAQ (reference sequence). V lost 0 bases, J lost 9 bases, and 3 bases lay in between.

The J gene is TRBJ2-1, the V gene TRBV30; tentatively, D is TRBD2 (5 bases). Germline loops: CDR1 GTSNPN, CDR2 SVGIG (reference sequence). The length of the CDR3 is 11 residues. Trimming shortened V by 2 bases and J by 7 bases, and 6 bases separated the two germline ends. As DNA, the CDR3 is TGTGCCTGGAGTACGGGGAATGAGCAGTTCTTC. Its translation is CAWSTGNEQFF.

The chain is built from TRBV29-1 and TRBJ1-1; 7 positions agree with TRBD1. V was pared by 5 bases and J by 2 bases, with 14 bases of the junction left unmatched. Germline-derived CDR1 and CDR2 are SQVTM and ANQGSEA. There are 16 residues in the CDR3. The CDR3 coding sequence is TGCAGCGTTCGACAGGGAGGAAGTTACAGCAACACTGAAGCTTTCTTT. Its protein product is CSVRQGGSYSNTEAFF.

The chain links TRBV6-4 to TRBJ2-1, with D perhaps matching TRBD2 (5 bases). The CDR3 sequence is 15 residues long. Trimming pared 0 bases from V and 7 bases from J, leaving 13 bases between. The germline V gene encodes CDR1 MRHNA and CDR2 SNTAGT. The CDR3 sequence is CASSDSGGSRNEQFF. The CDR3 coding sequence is TGTGCCAGCAGTGACTCGGGTGGGAGCCGTAATGAGCAGTTCTTC.

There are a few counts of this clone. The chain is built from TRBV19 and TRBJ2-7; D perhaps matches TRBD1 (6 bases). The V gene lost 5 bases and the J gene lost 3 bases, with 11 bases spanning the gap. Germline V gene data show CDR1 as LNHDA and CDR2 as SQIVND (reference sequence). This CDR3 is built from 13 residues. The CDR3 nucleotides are TGTGCCAGTAGTCCGGGACAAGACTACGAGCAGTACTTC. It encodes CASSPGQDYEQYF.

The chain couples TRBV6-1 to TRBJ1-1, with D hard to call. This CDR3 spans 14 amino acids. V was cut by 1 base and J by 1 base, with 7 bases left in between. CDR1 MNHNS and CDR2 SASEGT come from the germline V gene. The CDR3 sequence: CASSEGRPNTEAFF. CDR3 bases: TGTGCCAGCAGTGAAGGGCGGCCGAACACTGAAGCTTTCTTT.

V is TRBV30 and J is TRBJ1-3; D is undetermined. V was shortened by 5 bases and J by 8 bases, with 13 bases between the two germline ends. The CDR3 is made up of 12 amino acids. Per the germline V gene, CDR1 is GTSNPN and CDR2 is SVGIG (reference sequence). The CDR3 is CAWGQSTDTIYF. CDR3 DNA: TGTGCCTGGGGGCAGAGCACGGACACCATATATTTT.

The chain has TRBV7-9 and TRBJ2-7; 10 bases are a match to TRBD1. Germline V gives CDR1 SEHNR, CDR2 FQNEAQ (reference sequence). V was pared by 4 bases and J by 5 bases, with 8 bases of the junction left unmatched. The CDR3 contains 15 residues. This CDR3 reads CASSSGTGVVHEQYF. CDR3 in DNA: TGTGCCAGCAGCTCCGGGACAGGGGTAGTGCACGAGCAGTACTTC.

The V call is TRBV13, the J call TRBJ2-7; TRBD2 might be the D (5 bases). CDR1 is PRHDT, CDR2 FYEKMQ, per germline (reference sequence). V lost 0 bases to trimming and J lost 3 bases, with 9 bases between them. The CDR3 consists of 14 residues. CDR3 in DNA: TGTGCCAGCAGCTTAGGGAGGGCGGGCTACGAGCAGTACTTC. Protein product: CASSLGRAGYEQYF.

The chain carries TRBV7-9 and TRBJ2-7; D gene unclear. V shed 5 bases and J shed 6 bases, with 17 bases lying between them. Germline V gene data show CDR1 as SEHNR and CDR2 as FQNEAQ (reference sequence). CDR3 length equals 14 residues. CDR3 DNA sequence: TGTGCCAGCAGCCCCTGGGCTGCGATGGGCGAGCAGTACTTC. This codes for CASSPWAAMGEQYF.

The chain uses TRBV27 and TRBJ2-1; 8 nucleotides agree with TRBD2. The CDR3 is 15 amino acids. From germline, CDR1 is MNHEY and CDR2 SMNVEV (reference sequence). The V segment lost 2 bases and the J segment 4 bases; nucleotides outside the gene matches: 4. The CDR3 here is CASSLLSGIYNEQFF. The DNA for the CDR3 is TGTGCCAGCAGTTTACTTAGCGGGATTTACAATGAGCAGTTCTTC.